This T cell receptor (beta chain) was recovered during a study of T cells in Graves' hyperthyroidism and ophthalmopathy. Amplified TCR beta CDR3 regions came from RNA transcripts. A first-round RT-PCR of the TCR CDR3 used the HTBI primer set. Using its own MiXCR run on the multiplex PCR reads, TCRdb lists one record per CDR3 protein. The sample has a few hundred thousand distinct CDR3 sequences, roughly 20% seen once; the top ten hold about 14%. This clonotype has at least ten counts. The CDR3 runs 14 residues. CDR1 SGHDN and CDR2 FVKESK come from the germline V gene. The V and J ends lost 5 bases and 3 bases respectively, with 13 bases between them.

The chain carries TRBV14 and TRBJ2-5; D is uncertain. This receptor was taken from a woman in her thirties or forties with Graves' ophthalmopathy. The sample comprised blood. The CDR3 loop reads CASSALGEEETQYF. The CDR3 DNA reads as TGTGCCAGCAGCGCTCTAGGAGAGGAAGAGACCCAGTACTTC.